The 11 T cell receptor beta chains reported below all come from one sample, sequenced in a study of cytomegalovirus exposure and HLA in healthy donors. Researchers ran the PCR with 60 Vbeta and 13 Jbeta primers. The repertoire was sequenced with immunoSEQ multiplex PCR; TCRdb's copy has only in-frame clones and lacks some. The table has more than 110,000 clones, roughly 76% seen once; the top ten hold around 15%. Sequencing used PBMCs. The receptors derive from a human donor in good health.

This chain connects TRBV28 to TRBJ2-7; D is undetermined. The germline CDR1 and CDR2 sequences are MDHEN and SYDVKM. V shed 6 bases and J shed 2 bases, with 11 bases lying between them. The CDR3 has 13 amino acids. CDR3: CASSPNLAYEQYF. As DNA, the CDR3 is TGTGCCAGCAGCCCGAATCTAGCCTACGAGCAGTACTTC.

The rearrangement uses TRBV15 and TRBJ1-5; D perhaps matches TRBD1 (6 bases). Germline V gene data show CDR1 as LNHNV and CDR2 as YYDKDF (reference sequence). V was pared by 3 bases and J by 6 bases, with 18 bases between. CDR3 length: 16 residues. The CDR3 nucleotides are TGTGCCACCAGCAGGCCAGGGGTCGGGGGGCGTCAGCCCCAGCATTTT. Amino acid sequence: CATSRPGVGGRQPQHF.

This chain joins TRBV5-6 and TRBJ2-7; 10 bases fit TRBD2. Germline V gives CDR1 SGHDT, CDR2 YYEEEE. The V gene end was trimmed by 4 bases and the J gene end by 5 bases; junction bases not matched to a gene: 12. This CDR3 has 16 amino acids. The CDR3 sequence is CASSVHLTGTSDEQYF. The CDR3 bases are TGTGCCAGCAGCGTACACCTAACCGGGACTAGCGACGAGCAGTACTTC. Complete variable domain (other parts from reference TRBV5-6 and TRBJ2-7): DAGVTQSPTHLIKTRGQQVTLRCSPKSGHDTVSWYQQALGQGPQFIFQYYEEEERQRGNFPDRFSGHQFPNYSSELNVNALLLGDSALYLCASSVHLTGTSDEQYFGPGTRLTVT.

V and J are TRBV28 and TRBJ2-1; 9 nucleotides align to TRBD2. With 6 bases clipped from V and 5 bases from J, the junction kept 14 bases outside the gene matches. The germline CDR1 and CDR2 sequences are MDHEN and SYDVKM. CDR3 length: 17 residues. The CDR3 here is CASSSRRLAGPHNEQFF. The CDR3 DNA follows: TGTGCCAGCAGCTCCCGGAGGCTAGCGGGACCCCACAATGAGCAGTTCTTC.

This clone was observed a handful of times. V usage is TRBV10-1 and J usage is TRBJ1-1, with no clear D. From germline, CDR1 is WNHNN and CDR2 SYGVQD (reference sequence). V lost 2 bases and J 1 base, leaving 8 bases between the germline ends. This CDR3 is built from 14 residues. The CDR3 is CASSEVAGNTEAFF. DNA for the CDR3: TGCGCCAGCAGTGAGGTCGCCGGGAACACTGAAGCTTTCTTT.

A single count supports this clone. The V call is TRBV5-4, the J call TRBJ2-2; TRBD1 agrees at 7 bases. Trimming took 9 bases from V and 5 from J; bases not matched to a gene: 7. Germline-derived CDR1 and CDR2 are SGHNT and YYREEE (reference sequence). The CDR3 has 13 residues. In DNA, the CDR3 is TGTGCCACTACGGTACAGGGGACCGGGGAGCTGTTTTTT. This codes for CATTVQGTGELFF.

The rearrangement uses TRBV7-2 and TRBJ2-7, with 10 positions matching TRBD1. The germline V gene encodes CDR1 SGHTA and CDR2 FQGNSA. The CDR3 has 14 residues. The trim removed 5 bases at V and 4 bases at J, leaving 5 bases unmatched. The CDR3 region has the DNA TGTGCCAGCAGCCACAGGACAGGGGGGTACGAGCAGTACTTC. Protein sequence: CASSHRTGGYEQYF. Based on the CDR3 plus reference TRBV7-2 and TRBJ2-7, the full variable domain is GAGVSQSPSNKVTEKGKDVELRCDPISGHTALYWYRQSLGQGLEFLIYFQGNSAPDKSGLPSDRFSAERTGGSVSTLTIQRTQQEDSAVYLCASSHRTGGYEQYFGPGTRLTVT.

With respect to this clone: Other DNA sequences within the sample encode an identical CDR3. This sequence joins TRBV5-6 and TRBJ1-1; 7 bases map to TRBD1. The CDR3 runs to 15 residues. After removal of 4 bases from V and 3 bases from J, the junction contained 9 bases not matched to a gene. CDR1 and CDR2 from the germline V gene are SGHDT and YYEEEE. DNA for the CDR3: TGTGCCAGCAGCGGGGACAGAGCGGCGGACACTGAAGCTTTCTTT. This translates into CASSGDRAADTEAFF.

The CDR3 reads CASSEGLVGSYEQYF. The CDR3 DNA reads as TGTGCCAGCAGTGAGGGTCTAGTTGGTTCCTACGAGCAGTACTTC. This chain connects TRBV6-1 to TRBJ2-5, with D unclear. The J call may be in error: the DNA end matches TRBJ2-7 better. This CDR3 spans 15 amino acids. The germline V gene has CDR1 MNHNS and CDR2 SASEGT.

The genes are TRBV7-9 and TRBJ2-5, with D unresolved. Trimming removed 1 base at V and 7 bases at J, with 13 bases between. Germline lookup yields CDR1 SEHNR and CDR2 FQNEAQ (reference sequence). The CDR3 length is 14 residues. Here the CDR3 reads CASSLVARHGTQYF. In DNA form, the CDR3 reads TGTGCCAGCAGCTTAGTTGCGCGGCACGGGACCCAGTACTTC.

The rearrangement links TRBV6-5 to TRBJ1-1, with a tentative D call TRBD1 (5 bases). CDR1 and CDR2 (germline): MNHEY, SVGAGI. The ends were cut back, 0 bases at V and 7 bases at J, with 9 bases in the middle. The CDR3 consists of 13 residues. CDR3 nucleotide sequence: TGTGCCAGCAGTTACTCGGCAGGGAATGAAGCTTTCTTT. Translating it yields CASSYSAGNEAFF.